The entry below gives a single T cell receptor (beta chain) sequence along with its context. Its antigen is currently not known. Base qualities are missing; no much larger clone stands one base away. TCRbeta CDR3 regions were amplified from genomic DNA using the immunoSEQ Assay, a bias-controlled multiplex PCR. Turning to the authors' computational methods: The number of nucleated cells in each sample was estimated by amplification of reference gene primers within the assay. To quantify the absolute abundance of each unique TCRbeta CDR3 rearrangement, sequence reads were collapsed and filtered. For each sample, productive Simpson clonality was calculated as the square root of Simpson's diversity index over productive rearrangements. TCRdb obtained this table from immuneACCESS and retained in-frame rearrangements with V and J assigned. These tables miss some clones; where compared with another copy, unresolved V genes account for less than half of the shortfall, and the remainder is unexplained. V and J calls plus clone size are reproduced from that table; the DNA served to infer D and trimming. A total of 99,000 or so clones appear in this sample, around 83% of them only once. 2.5% to 4% of the sample belongs to the ten largest clones.

Deletion took 0 bases off V and 10 bases off J, with a span of 10 bases between the germline ends. The CDR3 starts with the cysteine, ends with the phenylalanine, and has 12 residues. The entry retains the CDR3 DNA only, 36 bases that are in frame from base 1. CDR1 SGHTS and CDR2 YDEGEE were looked up in the germline V gene. These data originate in a study of blood T cell repertoires in COVID-19 (TCRdb year 2020). In terms of the full investigation: Collaborator samples came from the United States, Italy and Spain and covered acute and convalescent phases of COVID-19. The prospective study material was composed of cDNA or gDNA derived from T cells, B-cell-depleted T cells, or PBMCs. Subjects who had been exposed to COVID-19, were actively infected with it, or had recovered from it provided the deeply sampled blood TCRbeta repertoires that made up the dataset. A freely available public database, intended as a resource for researchers studying the immune response to SARS-CoV-2, is where the repertoires were released. Sample metadata almost always included a de-identified subject ID, COVID-19 status, age in years and sex. Samples came from the ongoing ImmuneRACE study (first 160 participants) plus 1,254 subjects from 6 global collaborators. Where HLA class I and class II types were available, the types were taken from metadata supplied by the sample provider, not from assay-based typing. Results the study describes overall, beyond this receptor: The amount of clinical and demographic metadata varied by source and participant and was provided uncurated.

Whole blood was collected in K2EDTA tubes by collaborating institutions according to the institutions' own protocols. For TCRbeta analysis, collaborators shipped samples as frozen whole blood, isolated PBMCs, or DNA extracted from either of those sample types. This sequence uses TRBV5-8 and TRBJ1-1, and perhaps TRBD1 as D gene, on 5 matching bases. The receptor was isolated from a woman older than 75 with active or convalescent COVID-19. Sequencing input: peripheral blood. The CDR3 loop reads CASSLAGQRAFF. The nucleotide sequence reads TGTGCCAGCAGCTTGGCAGGGCAGAGAGCTTTCTTT.